The 11 T cell receptor beta chains below come from one sample, sequenced in a study of T cell clones after liver transplantation. The repertoire was sequenced with immunoSEQ multiplex PCR; TCRdb's copy has only in-frame clones and lacks some. The table lists 65,000 to 70,000 clones, 90% to 95% of them singletons, with approximately 0.92% in the top ten. The specimen comprised CD4+ T cells from blood, sampled nearly 26 months after liver transplant. The receptors were sampled from a human patient who received a liver transplant. Some of the T cells may derive from the graft donor.

The chain joins TRBV10-3 to TRBJ2-7; 9 bases map to TRBD1. The germline CDR1 and CDR2 sequences are ENHRY and SYGVKD. There are 14 residues in the CDR3. Trimming took 8 bases from V and 7 from J; bases not matched to a gene: 12. The DNA of the CDR3 is TGTGCCATCTCCCGGGACAGGGACATTTCGGAGCAGTACTTC. Its protein product is CAISRDRDISEQYF.

The chain uses TRBV28 and TRBJ1-5; D perhaps matches TRBD1 (5 bases). Germline lookup yields CDR1 MDHEN and CDR2 SYDVKM. V was pared by 5 bases and J by 6 bases, with 14 bases between. The CDR3 length is 14 residues. CDR3 coding DNA: TGTGCCAGCAGTCAACTCCAGGGCGTTCAGCCCCAGCATTTT. Residues: CASSQLQGVQPQHF.

This chain connects TRBV11-3 to TRBJ2-1; TRBD2 matches 10 bases. The trim removed 0 bases at V and 3 bases at J, leaving 11 bases unmatched. In germline, CDR1 is SGHNT, CDR2 YENEEA. This CDR3 comprises 19 residues. Here the CDR3 DNA reads TGTGCCAGCAGCTTAGACAGGGCCCTAGCGGGAGACCACTACAATGAGCAGTTCTTC. As protein: CASSLDRALAGDHYNEQFF. Looking up the rest from reference TRBV11-3 and TRBJ2-1 gives the full variable domain: EAGVVQSPRYKIIEKKQPVAFWCNPISGHNTLYWYLQNLGQGPELLIRYENEEAVDDSQLPKDRFSAERLKGVDSTLKIQPAELGDSAVYLCASSLDRALAGDHYNEQFFGPGTRLTVL.

The chain employs TRBV5-1 and TRBJ2-1, with 7 bases fitting TRBD2. The CDR3 runs 15 residues. The V gene end was trimmed by 0 bases and the J gene end by 2 bases; junction bases not matched to a gene: 2. Germline V CDR1 and CDR2: SGHRS, YFSETQ. CDR3 nucleotide sequence: TGCGCCAGCAGCTTGGGCGGGAGCACCTACAATGAGCAGTTCTTC. Translation: CASSLGGSTYNEQFF.

This sequence joins TRBV29-1 and TRBJ1-2; D possibly corresponds to TRBD1 (6 bases). This CDR3 region has 12 residues. Germline assignment: CDR1 SQVTM and CDR2 ANQGSEA. The germline V and J ends were trimmed by 7 bases and 8 bases, with 17 bases remaining between them. In DNA form, the CDR3 reads TGCAGCGCCCGGGACACCCTAACCGGCTACACCTTC. Translating gives CSARDTLTGYTF.

The chain is built from TRBV30 and TRBJ2-7; 9 positions match TRBD1. The trim removed 4 bases at V and 5 bases at J, leaving 12 bases unmatched. The V gene's germline CDR1 is GTSNPN and CDR2 SVGIG (reference sequence). The CDR3 runs to 15 residues. CDR3 coding DNA: TGTGCCTGGACAATAAGGGACAGGGCTGCGCACGAGCAGTACTTC. Translated, it gives CAWTIRDRAAHEQYF.

V usage is TRBV4-1 and J usage is TRBJ1-5; D unclear. The CDR3 extends over 13 amino acids. V was pared by 1 base and J by 11 bases, with 12 bases between. Germline V lookup: CDR1 MGHRA, CDR2 YSYEKL. The CDR3 DNA is TGCGCCAGCAGCCAAGCATGGGGAATAGCCCAGCATTTT. It translates to CASSQAWGIAQHF.

V is TRBV28 and J is TRBJ1-2; 9 bases line up with TRBD1. Trimming at V came to 5 bases and at J to 5 bases, leaving 3 bases not matched to a gene. CDR3 length: 13 amino acids. Germline CDR1 MDHEN, CDR2 SYDVKM. The CDR3 protein is CASSPGTGYGYTF. CDR3 DNA sequence: TGTGCCAGCAGTCCCGGGACAGGGTATGGCTACACCTTC.

This clone was detected only once. V and J are TRBV5-5 and TRBJ2-3; TRBD1 or TRBD2 may be the D gene (5 bases each). The CDR3 is made up of 17 amino acids. Trimming left V 3 bases short and J 6 bases short, with 23 bases between. Germline V gene lookup returns CDR1 SGHKS and CDR2 YYEKEE (reference sequence). The CDR3 is CASSSRVGPGGLDTQYF. The DNA of the CDR3 is TGTGCCAGCAGCTCGAGGGTGGGACCAGGTGGTCTGGATACGCAGTATTTT.

The V and J genes are TRBV7-2 and TRBJ2-7; the D gene could be TRBD1 or TRBD2 (5 bases each). The CDR3 is 12 residues long. Germline loops: CDR1 SGHTA, CDR2 FQGNSA. V was trimmed by 1 base and J by 6 bases, leaving 7 bases between them. This CDR3 is CASSLERGEQYF. In DNA form, the CDR3 reads TGTGCCAGCAGCTTAGAGAGGGGCGAGCAGTACTTC.

The chain carries TRBV5-1 and TRBJ2-2, with D perhaps matching TRBD2 (6 bases). The V gene's germline CDR1 is SGHRS and CDR2 YFSETQ. Trimming shortened V by 2 bases and J by 7 bases, and 9 bases separated the two germline ends. CDR3 size: 13 residues. The CDR3 reads CASSFGSDGELFF. The DNA for the CDR3 is TGCGCCAGCAGCTTCGGGAGTGACGGGGAGCTGTTTTTT.